This TCR beta chain was captured in a study of a mutant IDH1 vaccine in newly diagnosed glioma. Study overall: Patients began vaccination 4-6 weeks after radiotherapy alone, or with temozolomide cycles.

Time point indicated: week 47, end of study. In every dose of vaccine, 300 ug of mutant IDH1 20-mer peptide was given alongside topical imiquimod. As to this clone: The antigen is unknown.

The CDR3 is made up of 13 amino acids. Trimming removed 4 bases from V and 5 bases from J; junction bases left unmatched: 1. Germline lookup yields CDR1 SNHLY and CDR2 FYNNEI. Profiling relied on immunoSEQ multiplex PCR, and the TCRdb table lists in-frame clones only, not all of them. The sample has approximately 60,000 clones; roughly four fifths are singletons. This sequence originates from a man aged 25-40 years with glioma. The chain employs TRBV2 and TRBJ2-2; TRBD1 agrees at 7 bases. Sequenced material: PBMCs, taken from a glioma patient whose treatment included an IDH1 peptide vaccine. CDR3 amino acids: CASSARGTGELFF. CDR3 nucleotides: TGTGCCAGCAGTGCCAGGGGGACCGGGGAGCTGTTTTTT.